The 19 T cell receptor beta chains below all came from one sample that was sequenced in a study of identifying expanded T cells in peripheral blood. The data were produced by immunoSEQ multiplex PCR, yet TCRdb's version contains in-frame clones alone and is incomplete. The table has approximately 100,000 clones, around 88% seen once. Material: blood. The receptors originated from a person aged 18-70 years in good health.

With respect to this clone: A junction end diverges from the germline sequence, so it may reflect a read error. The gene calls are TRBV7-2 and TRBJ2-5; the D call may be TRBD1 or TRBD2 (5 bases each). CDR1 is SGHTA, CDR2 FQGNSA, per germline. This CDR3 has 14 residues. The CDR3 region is CASSFSSGTAFEDF. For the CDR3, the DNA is TGTGCCAGCAGCTTTTCCTCCGGGACGGCGTTCGAGGACTTC.

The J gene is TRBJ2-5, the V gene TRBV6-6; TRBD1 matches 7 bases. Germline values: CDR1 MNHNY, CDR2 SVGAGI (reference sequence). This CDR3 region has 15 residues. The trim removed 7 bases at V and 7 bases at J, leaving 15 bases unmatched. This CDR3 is CASTDTGEQPGTQYF. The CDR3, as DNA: TGTGCCAGCACGGACACAGGGGAACAACCAGGGACCCAGTACTTC.

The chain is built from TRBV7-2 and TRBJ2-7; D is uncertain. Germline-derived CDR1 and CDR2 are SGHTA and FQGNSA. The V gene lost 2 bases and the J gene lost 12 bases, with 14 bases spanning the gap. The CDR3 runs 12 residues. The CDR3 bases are TGTGCCAGCAGCTTAAGGACCCTTTGTTCGTACTTC. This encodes CASSLRTLCSYF.

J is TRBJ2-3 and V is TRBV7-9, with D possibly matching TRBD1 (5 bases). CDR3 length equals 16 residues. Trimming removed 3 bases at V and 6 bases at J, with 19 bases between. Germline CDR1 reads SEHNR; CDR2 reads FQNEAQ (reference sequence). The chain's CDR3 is CASSFPQGLTPDTQYF. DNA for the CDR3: TGTGCCAGCAGCTTCCCCCAGGGTCTGACCCCCGATACGCAGTATTTT.

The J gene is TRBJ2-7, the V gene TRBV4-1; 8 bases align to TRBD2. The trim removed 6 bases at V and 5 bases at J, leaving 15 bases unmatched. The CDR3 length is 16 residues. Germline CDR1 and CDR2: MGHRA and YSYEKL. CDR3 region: CASSRGEGTSRHEQYF. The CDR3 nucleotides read TGCGCCAGCAGTCGCGGAGAAGGGACTAGTAGACACGAGCAGTACTTC.

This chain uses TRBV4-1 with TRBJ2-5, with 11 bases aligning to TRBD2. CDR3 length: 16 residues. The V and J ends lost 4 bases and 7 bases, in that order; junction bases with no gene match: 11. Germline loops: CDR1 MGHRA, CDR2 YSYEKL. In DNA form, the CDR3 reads TGCGCCAGCAGCCCCAGTATTAGCGGGGGGGCCGTGACCCAGTACTTC. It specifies CASSPSISGGAVTQYF.

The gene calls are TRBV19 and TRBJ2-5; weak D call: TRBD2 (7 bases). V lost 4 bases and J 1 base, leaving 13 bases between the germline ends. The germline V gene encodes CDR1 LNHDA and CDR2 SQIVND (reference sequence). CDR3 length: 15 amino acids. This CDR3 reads CASSKGGPPQETQYF. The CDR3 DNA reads TGTGCCAGTAGTAAGGGGGGGCCACCCCAAGAGACCCAGTACTTC.

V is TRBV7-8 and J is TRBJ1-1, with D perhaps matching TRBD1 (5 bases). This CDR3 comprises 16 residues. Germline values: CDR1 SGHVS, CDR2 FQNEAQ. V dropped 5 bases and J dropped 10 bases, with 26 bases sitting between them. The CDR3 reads CASSRQVRGQHGGAFF. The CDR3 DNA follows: TGTGCCAGCAGCCGCCAGGTACGGGGCCAACACGGTGGAGCTTTCTTT.

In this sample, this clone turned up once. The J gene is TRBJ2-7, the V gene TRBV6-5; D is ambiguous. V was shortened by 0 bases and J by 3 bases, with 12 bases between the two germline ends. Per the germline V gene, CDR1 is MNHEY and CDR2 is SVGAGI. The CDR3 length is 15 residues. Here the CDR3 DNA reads TGTGCCAGCAGTTACTCCTGGGCAGAGGACTACGAGCAGTACTTC. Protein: CASSYSWAEDYEQYF.

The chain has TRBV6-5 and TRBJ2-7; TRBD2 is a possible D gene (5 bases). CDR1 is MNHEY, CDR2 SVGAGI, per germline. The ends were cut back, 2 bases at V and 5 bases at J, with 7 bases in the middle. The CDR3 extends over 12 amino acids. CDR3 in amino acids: CASSYEGHEQYF. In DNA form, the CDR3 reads TGTGCCAGCAGTTACGAGGGCCACGAGCAGTACTTC.

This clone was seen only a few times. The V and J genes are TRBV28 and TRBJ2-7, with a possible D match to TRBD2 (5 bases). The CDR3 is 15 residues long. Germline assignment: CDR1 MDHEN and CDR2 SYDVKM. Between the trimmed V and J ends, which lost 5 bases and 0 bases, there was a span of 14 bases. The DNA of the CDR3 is TGTGCCAGCAGTCCCTCCCCGGGAATCTCCTACGAGCAGTACTTC. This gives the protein CASSPSPGISYEQYF. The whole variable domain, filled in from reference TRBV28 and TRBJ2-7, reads DVKVTQSSRYLVKRTGEKVFLECVQDMDHENMFWYRQDPGLGLRLIYFSYDVKMKEKGDIPEGYSVSREKKERFSLILESASTNQTSMYLCASSPSPGISYEQYFGPGTRLTVT.

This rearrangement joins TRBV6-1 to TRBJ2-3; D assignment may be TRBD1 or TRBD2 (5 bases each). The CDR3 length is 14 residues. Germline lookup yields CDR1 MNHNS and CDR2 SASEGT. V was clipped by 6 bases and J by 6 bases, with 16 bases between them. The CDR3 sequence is CASSRSGPTDTQYF. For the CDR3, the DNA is TGTGCCAGCAGCCGTTCGGGGCCGACGGATACGCAGTATTTT.

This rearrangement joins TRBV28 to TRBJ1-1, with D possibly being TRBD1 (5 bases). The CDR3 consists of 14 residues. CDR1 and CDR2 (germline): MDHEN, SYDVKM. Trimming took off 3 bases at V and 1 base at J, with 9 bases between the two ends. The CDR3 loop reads CASSLRQKNTEAFF. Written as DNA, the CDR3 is TGTGCCAGCAGTTTGCGACAGAAGAACACTGAAGCTTTCTTT.

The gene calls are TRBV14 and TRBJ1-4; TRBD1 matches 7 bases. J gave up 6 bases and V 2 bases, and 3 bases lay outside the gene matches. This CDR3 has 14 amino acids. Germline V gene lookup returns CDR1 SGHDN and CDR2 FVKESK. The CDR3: CASSQTGEDEKLFF. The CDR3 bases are TGTGCCAGCAGCCAAACAGGGGAGGATGAAAAACTGTTTTTT.

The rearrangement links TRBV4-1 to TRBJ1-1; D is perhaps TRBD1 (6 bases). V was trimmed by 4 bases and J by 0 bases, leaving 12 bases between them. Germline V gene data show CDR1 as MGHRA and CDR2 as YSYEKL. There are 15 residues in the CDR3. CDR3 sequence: CASSRTGQMNTEAFF. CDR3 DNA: TGCGCCAGCAGCCGAACAGGACAGATGAACACTGAAGCTTTCTTT.

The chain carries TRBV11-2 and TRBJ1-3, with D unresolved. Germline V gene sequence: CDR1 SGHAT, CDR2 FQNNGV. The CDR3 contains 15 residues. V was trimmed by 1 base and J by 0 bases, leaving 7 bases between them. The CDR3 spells CASSLGQPSGNTIYF. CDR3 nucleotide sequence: TGTGCCAGCAGCTTAGGACAACCCTCTGGAAACACCATATATTTT.

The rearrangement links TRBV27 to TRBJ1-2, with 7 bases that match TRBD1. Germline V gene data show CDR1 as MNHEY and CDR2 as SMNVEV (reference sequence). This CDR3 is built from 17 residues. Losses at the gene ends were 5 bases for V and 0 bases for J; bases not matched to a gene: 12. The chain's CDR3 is CASSPSVGTEPNYGYTF. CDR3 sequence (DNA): TGTGCCAGCAGTCCCTCAGTGGGGACAGAGCCTAACTATGGCTACACCTTC.

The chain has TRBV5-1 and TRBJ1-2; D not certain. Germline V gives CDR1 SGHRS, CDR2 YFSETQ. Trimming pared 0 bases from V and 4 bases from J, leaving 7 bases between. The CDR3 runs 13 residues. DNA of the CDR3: TGCGCCAGCAGCTTGGATACCCCCTATGGCTACACCTTC. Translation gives CASSLDTPYGYTF.

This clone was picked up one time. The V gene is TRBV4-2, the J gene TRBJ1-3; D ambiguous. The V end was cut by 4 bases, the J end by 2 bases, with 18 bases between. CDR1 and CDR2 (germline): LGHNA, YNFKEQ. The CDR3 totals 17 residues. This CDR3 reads CASSPHGNTVTGNTIYF. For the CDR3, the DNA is TGTGCCAGCAGCCCCCACGGGAATACCGTCACTGGAAACACCATATATTTT.